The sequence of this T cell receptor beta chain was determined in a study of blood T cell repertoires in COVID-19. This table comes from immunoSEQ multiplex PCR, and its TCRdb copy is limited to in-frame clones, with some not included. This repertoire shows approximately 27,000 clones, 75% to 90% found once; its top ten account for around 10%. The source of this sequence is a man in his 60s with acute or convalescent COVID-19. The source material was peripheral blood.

CDR3 sequence: CASSYGGTPTGELFF. In DNA, the CDR3 is TGTGCCAGCAGTTACGGGGGGACGCCAACCGGGGAGCTGTTTTTT. The chain recombines TRBV6-5 with TRBJ2-2; tentatively, D is TRBD2 (6 bases). V was cut by 2 bases and J by 5 bases, with 12 bases left in between. Germline CDR1 and CDR2: MNHEY and SVGAGI. The CDR3 is 15 amino acids.